This T cell receptor beta chain was documented in a study of blood T cell repertoires in COVID-19 (TCRdb year 2020). The study in broad terms: Samples covering the acute and convalescent phases of COVID-19 were provided by collaborators in the United States, Italy and Spain. The material from the prospective study consisted of cDNA or gDNA derived from T cells, B-cell-depleted T cells, or PBMCs. Deeply sampled blood TCRbeta repertoires from subjects exposed to, actively infected with, or recovered from COVID-19 were included in the dataset. A freely available public database, intended as a resource for researchers studying the immune response to SARS-CoV-2, is where the repertoires were released. Samples came from the ongoing ImmuneRACE study (first 160 participants) plus 1,254 subjects from 6 global collaborators. The sample metadata nearly always contained a de-identified subject ID, COVID-19 status, age in years and sex. Where available, HLA class I and class II types were obtained from metadata supplied by the sample provider rather than from assay-based typing.

The germline ends are 15 bases apart after V is trimmed by 1 base and J by 5 bases. The CDR1 and CDR2 encoded by the germline V gene are SGHDT and YYEEEE. From its cysteine to its phenylalanine, the CDR3 spans 15 amino acids. The DNA shown is the 45-base CDR3, in frame from base 1. The collaborating institutions used their own protocols to collect whole blood in K2EDTA tubes. For TCRbeta analysis, collaborator samples were shipped as frozen whole blood, as isolated PBMCs, or as DNA extracted from either sample type. The immunoSEQ Assay, a bias-controlled multiplex PCR, was used to amplify TCRbeta CDR3 regions from genomic DNA. On the authors' methods: Within the assay, amplification of reference gene primers was used to estimate how many nucleated cells each sample contained. To quantify the absolute abundance of each unique TCRbeta CDR3 rearrangement, sequence reads were collapsed and filtered. Productive Simpson clonality was computed per sample as the square root of Simpson's diversity index over productive rearrangements. Drawn from immuneACCESS, this table holds only the in-frame rearrangements with V and J called that TCRdb kept. Clones are partly lost; checked studies trace under half to an unresolved V gene and leave the rest unexplained. V, J and clone size were drawn from that table, and D and trimming were deduced from the DNA. For this sample there are a few hundred thousand clones; more than 75% appear just once. Together, the top ten hold 1% of the sample.

As concerns this clone: It lacks a known antigen. Base qualities were left out, and no much larger clone turns up one base away.

What the study reported, not specific to this receptor: Clinical and demographic metadata were provided uncurated, with the amount varying by source and participant.

This sequence was found in a man aged 50-59 years with active or convalescent COVID-19. The chain is assembled from TRBV5-6 and TRBJ1-2, with the identity of the D gene unclear. Sequences were obtained from peripheral blood. The DNA sequence reads TGTGCCAGCAGCTTGTACCAGGCACCTTTTTATGGCTACACCTTC. Protein translation: CASSLYQAPFYGYTF.